This T cell receptor (beta chain) appears in the sequencing data of a study of blood T cell repertoires in COVID-19. Overall study: Collection of acute and convalescent COVID-19 samples took place in the United States, Italy and Spain. The cDNA or gDNA used as material had been derived from T cells, B-cell-depleted T cells, or PBMCs.

J was trimmed by 5 bases and V by 1 base; bases with no gene match: 0. Germline loops: CDR1 MDHEN, CDR2 SYDVKM. The CDR3 sequence is 13 residues long. Profiled with immunoSEQ multiplex PCR; TCRdb holds only in-frame clones, not every one. Here the sample spans 250,000 or so clones, around 90% being singletons. The study drew participants aged roughly 18 to 89 years from 24 US areas. Within 2 weeks of study entry, exposed participants had contacted a PCR-confirmed or clinician-diagnosed COVID-19 case. The sequenced material came from PBMCs or T cells enriched from blood (not recorded which). The gene calls are TRBV28 and TRBJ2-7; 9 bases are a match to TRBD2. The sequence was obtained from a man in his forties or fifties who had been exposed to COVID-19. Written as DNA, the CDR3 is TGTGCCAGCAGTTTATCTAGCGGGAACGAGCAGTACTTC. This codes for CASSLSSGNEQYF.